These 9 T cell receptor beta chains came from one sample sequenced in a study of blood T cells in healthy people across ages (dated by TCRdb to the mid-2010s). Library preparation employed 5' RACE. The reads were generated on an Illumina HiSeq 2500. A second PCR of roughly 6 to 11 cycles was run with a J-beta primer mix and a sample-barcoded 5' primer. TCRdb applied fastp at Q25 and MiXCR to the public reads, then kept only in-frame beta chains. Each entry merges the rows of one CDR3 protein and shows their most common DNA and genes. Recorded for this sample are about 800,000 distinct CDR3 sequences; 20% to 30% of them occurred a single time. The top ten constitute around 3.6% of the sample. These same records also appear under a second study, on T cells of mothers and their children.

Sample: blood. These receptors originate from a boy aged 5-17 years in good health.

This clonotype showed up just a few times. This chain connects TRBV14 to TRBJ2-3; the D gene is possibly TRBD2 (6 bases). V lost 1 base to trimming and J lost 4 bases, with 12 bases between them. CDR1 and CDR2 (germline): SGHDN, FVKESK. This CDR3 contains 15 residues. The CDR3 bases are TGTGCCAGCAGCCAAGGACCGTGGGGGGCAGATACGCAGTATTTT. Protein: CASSQGPWGADTQYF.

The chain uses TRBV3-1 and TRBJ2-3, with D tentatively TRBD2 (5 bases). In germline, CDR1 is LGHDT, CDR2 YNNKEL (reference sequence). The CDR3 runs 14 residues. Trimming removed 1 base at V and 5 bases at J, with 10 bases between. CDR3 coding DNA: TGTGCCAGCAGCCAAGTAGCGAGAGGAGATACGCAGTATTTT. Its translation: CASSQVARGDTQYF.

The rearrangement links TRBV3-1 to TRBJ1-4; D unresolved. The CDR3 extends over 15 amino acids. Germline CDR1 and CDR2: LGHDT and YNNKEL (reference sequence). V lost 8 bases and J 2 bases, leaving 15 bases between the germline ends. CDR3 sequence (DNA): TGTGCCAGCCTCGGCGGGGTGGGGACTAATGAAAAACTGTTTTTT. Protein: CASLGGVGTNEKLFF. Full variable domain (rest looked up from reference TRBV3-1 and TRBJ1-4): DTAVSQTPKYLVTQMGNDKSIKCEQNLGHDTMYWYKQDSKKFLKIMFSYNNKELIINETVPNRFSPKSPDKAHLNLHINSLELGDSAVYFCASLGGVGTNEKLFFGSGTQLSVL.

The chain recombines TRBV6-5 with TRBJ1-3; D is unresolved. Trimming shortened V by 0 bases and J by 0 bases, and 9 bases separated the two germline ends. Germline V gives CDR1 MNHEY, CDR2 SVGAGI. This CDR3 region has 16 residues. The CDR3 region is CASSYSPLTSGNTIYF. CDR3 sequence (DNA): TGTGCCAGCAGTTACTCCCCGCTGACCTCTGGAAACACCATATATTTT.

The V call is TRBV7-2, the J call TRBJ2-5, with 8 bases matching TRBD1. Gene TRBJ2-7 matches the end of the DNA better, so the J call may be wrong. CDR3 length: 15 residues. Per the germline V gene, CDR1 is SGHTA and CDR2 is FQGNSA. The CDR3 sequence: CASSPTGQATYEQYF. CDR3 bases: TGTGCCAGCAGCCCCACGGGACAGGCAACCTACGAGCAGTACTTC.

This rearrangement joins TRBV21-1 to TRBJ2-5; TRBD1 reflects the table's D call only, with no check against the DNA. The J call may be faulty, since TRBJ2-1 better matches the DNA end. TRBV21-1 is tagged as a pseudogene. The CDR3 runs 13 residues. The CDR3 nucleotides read TGTGCCAGCAGCAGACAGGGTCCCAATGAGCAGTTCTTC. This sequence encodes CASSRQGPNEQFF.

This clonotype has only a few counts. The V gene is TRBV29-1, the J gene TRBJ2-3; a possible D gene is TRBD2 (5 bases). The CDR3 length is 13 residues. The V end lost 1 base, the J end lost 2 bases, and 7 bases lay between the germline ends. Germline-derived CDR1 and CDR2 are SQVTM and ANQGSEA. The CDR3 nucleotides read TGCAGCGTTGAAGGAGGGTACACAGATACGCAGTATTTT. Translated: CSVEGGYTDTQYF.

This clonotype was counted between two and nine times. CDR3: CASSLAAWRTNEKLFF. The CDR3 bases are TGTGCCAGCAGCTTAGCGGCCTGGCGTACTAATGAAAAACTGTTTTTT. The rearrangement joins TRBV7-6 to TRBJ1-4; D not certain. The germline V gene encodes CDR1 SGHVS and CDR2 FNYEAQ. The CDR3 runs to 16 residues. V lost 0 bases and J 2 bases, leaving 10 bases between the germline ends. The variable domain in full, completed from reference TRBV7-6 and TRBJ1-4, reads GAGVSQSPRYKVTKRGQDVALRCDPISGHVSLYWYRQALGQGPEFLTYFNYEAQQDKSGLPNDRFSAERPEGSISTLTIQRTEQRDSAMYRCASSLAAWRTNEKLFFGSGTQLSVL.

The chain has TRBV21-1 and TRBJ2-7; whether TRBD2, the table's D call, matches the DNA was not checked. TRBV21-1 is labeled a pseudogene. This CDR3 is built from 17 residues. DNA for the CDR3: TGTGCCAGCAGCAAAGTCCTGGTGACTATACTCTCCTACGAGCAGTACTTC. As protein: CASSKVLVTILSYEQYF.